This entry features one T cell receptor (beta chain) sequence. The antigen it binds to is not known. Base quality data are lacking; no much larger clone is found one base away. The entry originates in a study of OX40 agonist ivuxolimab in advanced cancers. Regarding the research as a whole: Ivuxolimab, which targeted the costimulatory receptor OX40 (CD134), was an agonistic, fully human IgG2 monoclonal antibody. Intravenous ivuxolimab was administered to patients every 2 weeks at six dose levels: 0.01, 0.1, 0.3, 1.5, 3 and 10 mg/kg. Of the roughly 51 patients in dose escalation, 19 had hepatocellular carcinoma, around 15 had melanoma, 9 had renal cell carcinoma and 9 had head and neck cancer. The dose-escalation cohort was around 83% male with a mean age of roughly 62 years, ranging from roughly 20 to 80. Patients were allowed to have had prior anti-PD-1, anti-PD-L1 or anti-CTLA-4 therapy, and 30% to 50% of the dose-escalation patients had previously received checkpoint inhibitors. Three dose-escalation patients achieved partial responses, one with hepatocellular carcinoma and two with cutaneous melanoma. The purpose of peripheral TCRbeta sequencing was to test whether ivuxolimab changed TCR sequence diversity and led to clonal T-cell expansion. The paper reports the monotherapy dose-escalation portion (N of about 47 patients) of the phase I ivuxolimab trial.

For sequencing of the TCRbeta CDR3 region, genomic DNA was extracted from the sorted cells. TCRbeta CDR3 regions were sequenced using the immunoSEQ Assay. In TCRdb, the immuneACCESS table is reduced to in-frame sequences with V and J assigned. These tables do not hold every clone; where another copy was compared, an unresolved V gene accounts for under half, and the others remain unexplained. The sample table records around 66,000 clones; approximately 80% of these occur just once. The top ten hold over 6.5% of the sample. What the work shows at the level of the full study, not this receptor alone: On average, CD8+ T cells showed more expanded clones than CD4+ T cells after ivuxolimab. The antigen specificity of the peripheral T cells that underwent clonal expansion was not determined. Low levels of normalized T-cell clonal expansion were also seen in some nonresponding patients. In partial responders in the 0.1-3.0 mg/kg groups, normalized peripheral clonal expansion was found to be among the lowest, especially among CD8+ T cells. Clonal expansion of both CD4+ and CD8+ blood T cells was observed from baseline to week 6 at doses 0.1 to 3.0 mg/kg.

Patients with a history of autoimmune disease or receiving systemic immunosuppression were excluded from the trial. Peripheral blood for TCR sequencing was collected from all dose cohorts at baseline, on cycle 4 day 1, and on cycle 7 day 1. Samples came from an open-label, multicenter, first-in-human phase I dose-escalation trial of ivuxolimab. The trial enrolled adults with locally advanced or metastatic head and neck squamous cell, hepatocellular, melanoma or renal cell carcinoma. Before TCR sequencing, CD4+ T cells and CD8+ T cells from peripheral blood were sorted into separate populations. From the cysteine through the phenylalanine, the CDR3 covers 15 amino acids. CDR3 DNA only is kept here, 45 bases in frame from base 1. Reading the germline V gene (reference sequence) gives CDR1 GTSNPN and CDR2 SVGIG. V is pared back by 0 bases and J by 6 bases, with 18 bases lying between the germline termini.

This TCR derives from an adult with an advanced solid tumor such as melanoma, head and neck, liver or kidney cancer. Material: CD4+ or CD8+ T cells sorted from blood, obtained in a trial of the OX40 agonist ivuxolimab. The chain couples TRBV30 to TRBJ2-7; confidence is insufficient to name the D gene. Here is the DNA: TGTGCCTGGAGTGTACCCAGACTCCTTTCTCTCGAGCAGTACTTC. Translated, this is CAWSVPRLLSLEQYF.